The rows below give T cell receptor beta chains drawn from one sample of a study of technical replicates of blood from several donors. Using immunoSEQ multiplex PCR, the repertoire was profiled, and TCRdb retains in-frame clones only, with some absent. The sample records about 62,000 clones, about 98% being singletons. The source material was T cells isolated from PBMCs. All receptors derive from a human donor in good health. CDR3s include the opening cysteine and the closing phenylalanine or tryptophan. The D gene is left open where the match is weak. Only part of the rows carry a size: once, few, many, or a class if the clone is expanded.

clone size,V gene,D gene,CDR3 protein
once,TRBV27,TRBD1,CASSPYGTGGDFSAFF
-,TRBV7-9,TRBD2,CASSFQGGDNEQFF
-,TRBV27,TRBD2,CATSSTSGRNTGELFF
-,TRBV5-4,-,CASSLGGQGPEQYF
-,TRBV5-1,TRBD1,CASSFGLRGLRRQGGYTF
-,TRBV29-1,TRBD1,CSVSGQGGPYEQYF
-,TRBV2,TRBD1,CASSEAGQGDWSQHF
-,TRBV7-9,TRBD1,CASNFGTGSEKLFF
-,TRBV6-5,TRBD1,CASSYSGQGYGYTF
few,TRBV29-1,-,CSVEGRRYEQYF
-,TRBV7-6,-,CASSLGTGTDTQYF
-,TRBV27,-,CASSSPYRSSYNEQFF
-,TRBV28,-,CASSFASVSNTGELFF
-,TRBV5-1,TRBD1,CASSLVRDRVGNEQFF
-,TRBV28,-,CASTRGREQFF
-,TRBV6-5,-,CASMIRFGSNQPQHF
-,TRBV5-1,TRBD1,CASTPSGTGPSTDTQYF
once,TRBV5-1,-,CASSLGWGLENIQYF
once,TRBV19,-,CASKRGGNTEAFF